This entry lists 18 T cell receptor beta chains sequenced from one sample in a study of blood T cell repertoires in COVID-19. TCRdb's copy holds only in-frame clones and misses some; the assay was immunoSEQ multiplex PCR. Of 150,000 to 180,000 clones listed, over 60% are singletons. The sample consisted of peripheral blood. The origin of the receptors is a man older than 75 with acute or convalescent COVID-19.

The rearrangement joins TRBV9 to TRBJ1-1; 8 bases map to TRBD1. CDR1 SGDLS and CDR2 YYNGEE come from the germline V gene. CDR3 length: 15 amino acids. Trimming took 3 bases from V and 4 from J; bases not matched to a gene: 8. The CDR3 nucleotides are TGTGCCAGCAGCGCACCTTCAGGGGGCATCACTGAAGCTTTCTTT. Residues: CASSAPSGGITEAFF.

The chain has TRBV18 and TRBJ2-5, with 8 bases matching TRBD1. This CDR3 contains 15 residues. CDR1 KGHSH and CDR2 LQKENI come from the germline V gene. The V and J ends lost 6 bases and 5 bases, in that order; junction bases with no gene match: 11. The CDR3 nucleotides are TGTGCCAGCTCCACATCGAGACAGGGGTTTGAGACCCAGTACTTC. This gives the protein CASSTSRQGFETQYF.

CDR3 residues: CASSPGDSVSYEQYF. The CDR3 region has the DNA TGTGCCAGCTCCCCCGGGGACAGCGTCTCCTACGAGCAGTACTTC. The genes are TRBV18 and TRBJ2-7; 7 bases match TRBD1. V lost 6 bases, J lost 0 bases, and 8 bases stayed unmatched. The CDR3 runs 15 residues. CDR1 and CDR2 from the germline V gene are KGHSH and LQKENI.

This clone came up a few times. This rearrangement joins TRBV27 to TRBJ1-5; D is unclear. V was trimmed by 0 bases and J by 7 bases, leaving 7 bases between them. Looked up from germline, CDR1 is MNHEY and CDR2 is SMNVEV (reference sequence). CDR3 length: 13 amino acids. CDR3: CASSLSARQPQHF. The CDR3 DNA sequence: TGTGCCAGCAGTTTATCCGCCCGGCAGCCCCAGCATTTT.

CDR3 DNA: TGTGCCAGTAGTACCAACAGGGATGGAGCTTTCTTT. This translates into CASSTNRDGAFF. The chain recombines TRBV19 with TRBJ1-1, with D perhaps TRBD1 (6 bases). CDR1 LNHDA and CDR2 SQIVND come from the germline V gene (reference sequence). This CDR3 has 12 amino acids. Trimming removed 4 bases from V and 10 bases from J, with 13 bases in between.

The rearrangement joins TRBV5-4 to TRBJ1-6; TRBD1 agrees at 7 bases. The ends lost 4 bases at V and 7 bases at J; junction bases unmatched: 11. CDR1 is SGHNT, CDR2 YYREEE, per germline (reference sequence). This CDR3 has 16 residues. CDR3 in DNA: TGTGCCAGCAGCAATCGACAGGGAACGCTAAATTCACCCCTCCACTTT. Protein: CASSNRQGTLNSPLHF.

This clone was seen only once. The chain couples TRBV5-1 to TRBJ2-2, with D perhaps TRBD1 (5 bases). The CDR3 extends over 17 amino acids. V was clipped by 0 bases and J by 2 bases, with 14 bases between them. Germline V CDR1 and CDR2: SGHRS, YFSETQ. The CDR3 DNA follows: TGCGCCAGCAGCTTGGGTGGGGCGCAAACAAACACCGGGGAGCTGTTTTTT. Translating gives CASSLGGAQTNTGELFF.

This clone was counted a single time. This chain uses TRBV25-1 with TRBJ2-2; 9 nucleotides match TRBD2. The junction had 7 bases not matched to a gene; V was cut back by 5 bases and J by 3 bases. Per germline, CDR1 MGHDK and CDR2 SYGVNS. CDR3 length: 16 residues. The CDR3 DNA follows: TGTGCCAGCAGTACAATAGCGGGGGAGCACACCGGGGAGCTGTTTTTT. This sequence encodes CASSTIAGEHTGELFF.

The chain couples TRBV2 to TRBJ1-5; D call uncertain. V lost 7 bases, J lost 3 bases, and 7 bases lay in between. The CDR3 consists of 12 residues. Germline CDR1 is SNHLY and CDR2 is FYNNEI. CDR3 nucleotide sequence: TGTGCCAGCAAGCGCGACAATCAGCCCCAGCATTTT. Translation gives CASKRDNQPQHF.

The chain couples TRBV15 to TRBJ2-7; TRBD1 might be the D (6 bases). Trimming left V 4 bases short and J 0 bases short, with 10 bases between. CDR1 is LNHNV, CDR2 YYDKDF, per germline (reference sequence). The CDR3 contains 14 residues. The CDR3 DNA reads TGTGCCACCAGCACCCCGGACAGCTCCTACGAGCAGTACTTC. Its protein product is CATSTPDSSYEQYF. The entire variable domain, with the rest obtained from reference TRBV15 and TRBJ2-7, is as follows: DAMVIQNPRYQVTQFGKPVTLSCSQTLNHNVMYWYQQKSSQAPKLLFHYYDKDFNNEADTPDNFQSRRPNTSFCFLDIRSPGLGDTAMYLCATSTPDSSYEQYFGPGTRLTVT.

This clone was found many times. The chain joins TRBV5-1 to TRBJ1-4; 8 bases agree with TRBD1. CDR1 and CDR2 from the germline V gene are SGHRS and YFSETQ. J lost 10 bases, V lost 7 bases, and 12 bases had no gene match. The CDR3 totals 14 residues. The CDR3 DNA reads TGCGCCAGCGGTTTAGACAGGGGTGACGGAAAACTGTTTTTT. Protein: CASGLDRGDGKLFF.

CDR3 nucleotides: TGCGCCAGCAGCCGGACAGGGATGAACACTGAAGCTTTCTTT. Translating gives CASSRTGMNTEAFF. The rearrangement uses TRBV5-1 and TRBJ1-1; 8 positions match TRBD1. CDR1 is SGHRS, CDR2 YFSETQ, per germline. The V gene end was trimmed by 4 bases and the J gene end by 0 bases; junction bases not matched to a gene: 2. This CDR3 has 14 amino acids.

The CDR3 is CASSLGGRGTGELFF. CDR3 bases: TGCGCCAGCAGCTTGGGTGGCAGGGGAACCGGGGAGCTGTTTTTT. This chain connects TRBV5-1 to TRBJ2-2; D is possibly TRBD1 (6 bases). Between the trimmed V and J ends, which lost 0 bases and 5 bases, there was a span of 11 bases. The CDR3 has 15 residues. Germline V gene lookup returns CDR1 SGHRS and CDR2 YFSETQ.

This chain's CDR3 is CASSPSSGGAFEQFF. The CDR3, as DNA: TGTGCCAGCAGCCCCTCTAGCGGGGGGGCCTTTGAGCAGTTCTTC. This chain links TRBV3-1 (or the pseudogene TRBV3-2) with TRBJ2-1; 12 nucleotides line up with TRBD2. The ends lost 4 bases at V and 9 bases at J; junction bases unmatched: 7. Germline V gene sequence: CDR1 LGHDT, CDR2 YNNKEL (reference sequence). The CDR3 sequence is 15 residues long.

The rearrangement links TRBV4-1 to TRBJ1-5; D uncertain. Germline CDR1 is MGHRA and CDR2 is YSYEKL. Between the trimmed V and J ends, which lost 0 bases and 8 bases, there was a span of 8 bases. This CDR3 contains 13 residues. This CDR3 reads CASSQDYEEPQHF. DNA of the CDR3: TGCGCCAGCAGCCAAGATTACGAGGAGCCCCAGCATTTT.

The chain couples TRBV2 to TRBJ2-1; 8 bases line up with TRBD2. Per the germline V gene, CDR1 is SNHLY and CDR2 is FYNNEI. This CDR3 is built from 13 residues. After removal of 4 bases from V and 6 bases from J, the junction contained 2 bases not matched to a gene. CDR3 region: CASSGLAGNEQFF. In DNA, the CDR3 is TGTGCCAGCAGTGGTCTAGCGGGCAATGAGCAGTTCTTC.

This chain links TRBV6-5 with TRBJ1-5, with 10 bases fitting TRBD1. Germline V gene data show CDR1 as MNHEY and CDR2 as SVGAGI. V lost 2 bases, J lost 5 bases, and 3 bases stayed unmatched. This CDR3 is built from 15 residues. In nucleotides, the CDR3 is TGTGCCAGCAGTTACACGACAGGGGGCGATCAGCCCCAGCATTTT. Translation: CASSYTTGGDQPQHF.

The rearrangement uses TRBV20-1 and TRBJ2-4, with D uncertain. V lost 5 bases and J 6 bases, leaving 8 bases between the germline ends. This CDR3 is 11 amino acids long. Germline CDR1 is DFQATT and CDR2 is SNEGSKA (reference sequence). For the CDR3, the DNA is TGCAGTGCTGTTTCGGGAAACATTCAGTACTTC. Its translation: CSAVSGNIQYF.